The table lists the clone carrying this T cell receptor beta chain with a few counts. The antigen remains unidentified. Trimming pared 4 bases from V and 3 bases from J, leaving 16 bases between. CDR3 length: 15 amino acids. Per germline, CDR1 SGHTS and CDR2 YDEGEE. These data come from a study of CD8 T cells in ankylosing spondylitis. Study conclusions and caveats: Characteristic of ankylosing spondylitis blood, it appeared, was a TCR beta motif comprising about eight highly homologous variants. In the blood and synovial fluid of reactive arthritis, some motif variants had been previously reported.

A single record per CDR3 protein comes from TCRdb applying MiXCR to the 5' RACE reads. The sample carries about 540,000 distinct CDR3 sequences, 9.5% to 15% recorded once. The receptor's source is a male donor with ankylosing spondylitis. This chain joins TRBV5-8 and TRBJ1-1, with D unclear. Sequencing input: blood, either unsorted or a sorted T cell fraction (not recorded which). This chain's CDR3 is CASSVRQVGYTEAFF. CDR3 DNA: TGTGCCAGCAGCGTCAGGCAGGTCGGGTACACTGAAGCTTTCTTT.